The rows below give T cell receptor beta chains drawn from one sample of a study of T-cell reconstitution after alpha-beta-depleted transplantation in children. TCRdb called the PCR reads again in MiXCR, with one record for every CDR3 protein. The data hold 700,000 to 850,000 distinct CDR3 sequences, with roughly 15% observed a single time. Sequenced material: PBMCs, mostly from graft donor cells, taken 360 days after TCRalphabeta/CD19-depleted stem cell transplant. These TCRs come from a male patient between 10 and 17 years old who had a stem cell transplant for acute lymphoblastic leukemia, so the T cells may come from the graft donor. Both conserved end residues are part of each CDR3. A D gene is named only where the DNA matches it firmly. Clone size is stated in some rows and not others, as once, few, many or a class when expanded.

j_call d_call v_call clone_size cdr3_nt cdr3_aa
TRBJ2-3 TRBD2 TRBV18 few TGTGCCAGCTCACAGCGTCTAGCGGGAGAGAATACGCAGTATTTT CASSQRLAGENTQYF
TRBJ2-7 TRBD2 TRBV12-3/TRBV12-4 NA TGTGCCTGCAGTTTAGCGTCAGTCCGACTAGCGAAGACCTACGAGCAGTACTTC CACSLASVRLAKTYEQYF
TRBJ2-1 NA TRBV7-6 NA TGTGCCAGCAGCTTATCCCTCCGGGGCCTCAATGAGCAGTTCTTC CASSLSLRGLNEQFF
TRBJ2-1 NA TRBV5-1 NA TGCGCCAGCAGCTTGGGAGTCTTAAATGAGCAGTTCTTC CASSLGVLNEQFF
TRBJ1-1 TRBD1 TRBV7-9 NA TGTGCCAGCAGCTCCCTCGGGAGGACAGGGCTACCTGAAGCTTTCTTT CASSSLGRTGLPEAFF
TRBJ2-1 TRBD2 TRBV11-1 few TGTGCCAGCAGCTTAGCATCAGGACTAGCGGGAGGGGGCGACAATGAGCAGTTCTTC CASSLASGLAGGGDNEQFF
TRBJ1-4 NA TRBV3-1 NA TGTGCCAGCAGCCGGTCCATCGGGGGCCGAGGTGAAAAACTGTTTTTT CASSRSIGGRGEKLFF
TRBJ2-5 TRBD2 TRBV12-5 few TGTGCTAGTGGATCCGGACTAGCGGGAGATGTAGAGACCCAGTACTTC CASGSGLAGDVETQYF
TRBJ2-7 NA TRBV6-1 NA TGTGCCAGCAGTGAAACTGACTCCTACGAGCAGTACTTC CASSETDSYEQYF
TRBJ1-4 NA TRBV4-1 many TGCGCCAGCAGCCCCGGGGGAAAACTGTTTTTT CASSPGGKLFF
TRBJ2-1 TRBD1 TRBV7-9 once TGTGCCAGCAGCTTGGACCGCTCGGGACAGACCTACAATGAGCAGTTCTTC CASSLDRSGQTYNEQFF
TRBJ2-7 NA TRBV4-1 NA TGCGCCAGCAGCCAAGAAAGCAAAACCTACGAGCAGTACTTC CASSQESKTYEQYF
TRBJ2-2 NA TRBV9 few TGTGCCACTCCGAGACTCAACACCGGGGAGCTGTTTTTT CATPRLNTGELFF
TRBJ2-7 NA TRBV6-1 once TGTGCCAGCGGGAACACAGGAAGGTTGCCCTACGAGCAGTACTTC CASGNTGRLPYEQYF